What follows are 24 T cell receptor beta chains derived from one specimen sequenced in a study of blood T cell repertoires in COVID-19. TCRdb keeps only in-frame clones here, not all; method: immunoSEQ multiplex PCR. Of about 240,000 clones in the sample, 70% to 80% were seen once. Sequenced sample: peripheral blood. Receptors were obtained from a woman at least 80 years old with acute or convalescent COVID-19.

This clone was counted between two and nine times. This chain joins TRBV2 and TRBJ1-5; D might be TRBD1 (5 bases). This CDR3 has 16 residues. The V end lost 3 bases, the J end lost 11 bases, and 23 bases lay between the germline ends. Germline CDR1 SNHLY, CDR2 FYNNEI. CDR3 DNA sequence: TGTGCCAGCAGTGAGGGGGGGATAGGGACCGGTCGGGCCCAGCATTTT. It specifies CASSEGGIGTGRAQHF.

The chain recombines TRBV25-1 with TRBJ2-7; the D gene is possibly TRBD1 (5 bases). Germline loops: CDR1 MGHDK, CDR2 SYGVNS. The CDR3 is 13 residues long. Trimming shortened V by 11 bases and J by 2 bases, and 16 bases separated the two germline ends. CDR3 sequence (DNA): TGTGCCGTCAGAAGGGGTCAGGCCTACGAGCAGTACTTC. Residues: CAVRRGQAYEQYF.

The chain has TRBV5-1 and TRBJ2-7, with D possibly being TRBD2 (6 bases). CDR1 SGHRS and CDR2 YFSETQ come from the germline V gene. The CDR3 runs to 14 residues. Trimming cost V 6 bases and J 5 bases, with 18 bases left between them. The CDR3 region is CASNPSAGGNEQYF. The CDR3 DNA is TGCGCCAGCAACCCTAGCGCAGGAGGAAACGAGCAGTACTTC.

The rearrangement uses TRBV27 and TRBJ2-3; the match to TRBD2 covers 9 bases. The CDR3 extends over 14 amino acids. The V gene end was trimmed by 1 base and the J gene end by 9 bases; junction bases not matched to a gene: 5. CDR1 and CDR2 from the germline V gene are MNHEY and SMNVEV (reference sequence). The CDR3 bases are TGTGCCAGCAGTTTATTGATCAGCGGGGGGACGCAGTATTTT. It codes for CASSLLISGGTQYF.

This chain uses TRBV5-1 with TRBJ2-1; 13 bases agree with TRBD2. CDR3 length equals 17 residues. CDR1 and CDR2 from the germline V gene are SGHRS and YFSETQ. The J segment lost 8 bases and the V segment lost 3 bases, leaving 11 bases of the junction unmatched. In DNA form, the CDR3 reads TGCGCCAGCAGCTCGGGACTAGCGGGGAAAGAAGTAGATGAGCAGTTCTTC. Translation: CASSSGLAGKEVDEQFF.

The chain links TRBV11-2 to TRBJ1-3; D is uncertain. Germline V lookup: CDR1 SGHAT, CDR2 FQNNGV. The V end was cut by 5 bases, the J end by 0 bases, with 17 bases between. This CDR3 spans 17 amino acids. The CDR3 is CASSPRRRADSGNTIYF. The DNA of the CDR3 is TGTGCCAGCAGCCCACGGAGGAGGGCAGACTCTGGAAACACCATATATTTT.

CDR3: CASSLSDSSNQPQHF. The CDR3 DNA follows: TGCGCCAGCAGCCTCTCGGACAGTTCCAATCAGCCCCAGCATTTT. The J gene is TRBJ1-5, the V gene TRBV5-1, with D perhaps TRBD1 (6 bases). The germline gives CDR1 SGHRS, CDR2 YFSETQ. The CDR3 is 15 amino acids. Between the trimmed V and J ends, which lost 4 bases and 3 bases, there was a span of 14 bases.

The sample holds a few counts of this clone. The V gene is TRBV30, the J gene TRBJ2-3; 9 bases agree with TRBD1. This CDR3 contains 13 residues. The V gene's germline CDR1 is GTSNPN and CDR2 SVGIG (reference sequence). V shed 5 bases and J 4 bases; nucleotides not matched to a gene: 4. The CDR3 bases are TGTGCCTGGCGCACAGGGGGCTCAGATACGCAGTATTTT. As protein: CAWRTGGSDTQYF.

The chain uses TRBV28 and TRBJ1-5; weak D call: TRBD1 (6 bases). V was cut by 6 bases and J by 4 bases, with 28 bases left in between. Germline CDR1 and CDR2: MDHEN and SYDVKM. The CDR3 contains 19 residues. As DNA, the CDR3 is TGTGCCAGCAGGGGGGGGCGGGCAGCTACCACGGGCAATAATCAGCCCCAGCATTTT. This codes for CASRGGRAATTGNNQPQHF.

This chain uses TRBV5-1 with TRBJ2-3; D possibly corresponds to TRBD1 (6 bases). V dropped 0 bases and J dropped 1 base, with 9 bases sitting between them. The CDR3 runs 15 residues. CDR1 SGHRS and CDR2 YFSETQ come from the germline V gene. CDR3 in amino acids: CASSLGQAGTDTQYF. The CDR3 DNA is TGCGCCAGCAGCTTGGGACAGGCCGGCACAGATACGCAGTATTTT.

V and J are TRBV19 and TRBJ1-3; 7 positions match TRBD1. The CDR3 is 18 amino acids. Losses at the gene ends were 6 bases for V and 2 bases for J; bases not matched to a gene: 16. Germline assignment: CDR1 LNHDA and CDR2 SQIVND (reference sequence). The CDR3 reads CASSPQKHTGTAGNTIYF. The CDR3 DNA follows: TGTGCCAGTAGCCCACAAAAACACACCGGGACAGCTGGAAACACCATATATTTT.

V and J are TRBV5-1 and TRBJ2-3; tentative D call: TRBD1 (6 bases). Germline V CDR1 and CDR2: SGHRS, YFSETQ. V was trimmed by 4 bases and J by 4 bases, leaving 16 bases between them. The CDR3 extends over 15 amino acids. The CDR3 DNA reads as TGCGCCAGCAGCGTACAGGGTAGGGGCGCAGATACGCAGTATTTT. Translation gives CASSVQGRGADTQYF.

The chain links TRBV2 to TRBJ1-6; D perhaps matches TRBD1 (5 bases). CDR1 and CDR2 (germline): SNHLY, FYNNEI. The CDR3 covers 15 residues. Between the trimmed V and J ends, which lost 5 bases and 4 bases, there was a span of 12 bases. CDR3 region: CASSLSGGYNSPLHF. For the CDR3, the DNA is TGTGCCAGCAGTTTGTCCGGGGGGTATAATTCACCCCTCCACTTT.

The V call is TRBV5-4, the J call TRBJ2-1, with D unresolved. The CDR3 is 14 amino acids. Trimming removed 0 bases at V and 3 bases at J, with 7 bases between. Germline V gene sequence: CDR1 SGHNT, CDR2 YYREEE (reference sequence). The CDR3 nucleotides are TGTGCCAGCAGCTTGGTTCCAGACTACAATGAGCAGTTCTTC. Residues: CASSLVPDYNEQFF.

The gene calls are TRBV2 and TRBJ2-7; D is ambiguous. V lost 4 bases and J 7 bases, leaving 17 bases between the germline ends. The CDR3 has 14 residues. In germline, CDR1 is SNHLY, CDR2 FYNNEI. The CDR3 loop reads CASSATPGVSEQYF. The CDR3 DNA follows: TGTGCCAGCAGTGCGACTCCGGGTGTATCGGAGCAGTACTTC.

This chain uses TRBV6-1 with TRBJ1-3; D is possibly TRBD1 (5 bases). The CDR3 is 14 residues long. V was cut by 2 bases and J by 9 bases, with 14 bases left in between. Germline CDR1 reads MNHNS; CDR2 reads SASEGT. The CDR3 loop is CASSERQGGGTIYF. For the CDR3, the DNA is TGTGCCAGCAGTGAACGGCAGGGAGGAGGCACCATATATTTT.

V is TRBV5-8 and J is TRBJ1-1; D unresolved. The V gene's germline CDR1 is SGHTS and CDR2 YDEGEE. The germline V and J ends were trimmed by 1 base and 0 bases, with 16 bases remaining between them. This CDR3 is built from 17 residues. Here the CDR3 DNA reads TGTGCCAGCAGCTTGTCGGCAGGAACATTGATGAACACTGAAGCTTTCTTT. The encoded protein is CASSLSAGTLMNTEAFF.

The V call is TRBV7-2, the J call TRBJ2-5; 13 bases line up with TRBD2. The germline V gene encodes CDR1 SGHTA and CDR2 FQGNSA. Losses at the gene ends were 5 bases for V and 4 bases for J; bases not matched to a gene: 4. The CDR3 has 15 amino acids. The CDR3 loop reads CASSPRTSGRETQYF. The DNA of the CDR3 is TGTGCCAGCAGCCCGCGGACTAGCGGGAGAGAGACCCAGTACTTC.

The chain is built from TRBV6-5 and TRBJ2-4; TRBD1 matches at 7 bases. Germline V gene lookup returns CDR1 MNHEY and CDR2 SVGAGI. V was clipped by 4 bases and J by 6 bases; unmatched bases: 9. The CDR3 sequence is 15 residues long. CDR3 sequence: CASSFQTGTGNIQYF. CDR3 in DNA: TGTGCCAGCAGTTTCCAGACAGGGACCGGAAACATTCAGTACTTC.

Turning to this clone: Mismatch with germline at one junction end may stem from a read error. CDR3 nucleotide sequence: TGTGCCAGCAGTTTAGGGCAGGGGACCTCCTACGAGCAGTACTTC. It translates to CASSLGQGTSYEQYF. This chain joins TRBV7-6 and TRBJ2-7; TRBD1 is a possible D gene (6 bases). CDR1 SGHVS and CDR2 FNYEAQ come from the germline V gene. This CDR3 contains 15 residues.

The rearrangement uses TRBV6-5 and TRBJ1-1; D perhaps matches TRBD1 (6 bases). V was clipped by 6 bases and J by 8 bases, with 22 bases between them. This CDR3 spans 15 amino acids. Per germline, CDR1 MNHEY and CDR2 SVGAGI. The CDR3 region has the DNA TGTGCCAGCAGCCGACAGGTGGGGTACACTGGGGAAGCTTTCTTT. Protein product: CASSRQVGYTGEAFF.

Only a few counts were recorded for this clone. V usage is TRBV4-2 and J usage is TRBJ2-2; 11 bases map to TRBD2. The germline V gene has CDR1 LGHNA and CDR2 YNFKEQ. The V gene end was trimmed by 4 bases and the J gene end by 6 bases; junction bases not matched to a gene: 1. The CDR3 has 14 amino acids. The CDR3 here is CASSPGLAAGELFF. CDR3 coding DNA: TGTGCCAGCAGCCCGGGACTAGCGGCCGGGGAGCTGTTTTTT.

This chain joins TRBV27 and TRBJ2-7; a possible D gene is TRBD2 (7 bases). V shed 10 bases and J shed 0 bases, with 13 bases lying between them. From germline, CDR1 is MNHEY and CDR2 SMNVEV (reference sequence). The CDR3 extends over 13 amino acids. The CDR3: CATAGTLSYEQYF. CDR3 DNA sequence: TGTGCCACAGCGGGGACACTCTCCTACGAGCAGTACTTC.

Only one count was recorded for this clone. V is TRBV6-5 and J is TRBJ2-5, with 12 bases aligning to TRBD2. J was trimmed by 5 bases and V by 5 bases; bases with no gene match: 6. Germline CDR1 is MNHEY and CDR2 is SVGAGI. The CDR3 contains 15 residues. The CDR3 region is CASSRSSGGAETQYF. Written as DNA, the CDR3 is TGTGCCAGCAGTAGATCTAGCGGGGGGGCGGAGACCCAGTACTTC.